The 21 T cell receptor beta chains below were found in one sample sequenced in a study of T cell repertoires in cytomegalovirus infection. Each CDR3 protein gets one entry after TCRdb re-called the reads with MiXCR. Altogether around 300,000 distinct CDR3 sequences are present, 20% to 25% being singletons, with the ten largest covering about an eighth. These receptors have no identified antigens. The sequencing here drew on cultured PBMCs, taken from culture after CMV antigen stimulation. The receptor set was obtained from a human donor in good health (CMV status not recorded). Some clones in this sample may be carry-over from other donors' samples.

The chain couples TRBV29-1 to TRBJ2-1; D ambiguous. Deletions cut 4 bases from V and 0 bases from J, with 7 bases between. Per the germline V gene, CDR1 is SQVTM and CDR2 is ANQGSEA. This CDR3 region has 13 residues. CDR3 bases: TGCAGCGTTGGGCAGATCTCCTACAATGAGCAGTTCTTC. Encoded protein: CSVGQISYNEQFF.

Many counts were recorded for this clonotype. The genes are TRBV7-8 and TRBJ2-1, with 7 bases aligning to TRBD2. This CDR3 region has 14 residues. Per the germline V gene, CDR1 is SGHVS and CDR2 is FQNEAQ. Losses at the gene ends were 3 bases for V and 6 bases for J; bases not matched to a gene: 5. DNA for the CDR3: TGTGCCAGCAGCTTCGGGACTACGACCAATGAGCAGTTCTTC. It codes for CASSFGTTTNEQFF.

In the case of this clonotype: Being one base from a much bigger clone, this may be a read error. J is TRBJ2-7 and V is TRBV6-6; 7 nucleotides agree with TRBD2. This CDR3 region has 15 residues. CDR1 MNHNY and CDR2 SVGAGI come from the germline V gene (reference sequence). As DNA, the CDR3 is TGTGCCAGCAGTTACGGGACGGGAGGTAACTACGAGCTGTACTTC. Translation gives CASSYGTGGNYELYF.

The chain recombines TRBV19 with TRBJ2-1; D is unclear. CDR1 LNHDA and CDR2 SQIVND come from the germline V gene (reference sequence). The CDR3 is 16 residues long. The germline V and J ends were trimmed by 1 base and 8 bases, with 18 bases remaining between them. The CDR3 DNA is TGTGCCAGTAGTATAGGTGGCCTAACCCTTATGGATGAGCAGTTCTTC. Translated: CASSIGGLTLMDEQFF.

This clonotype occurred many times. This chain joins TRBV27 and TRBJ2-1; D unclear. V lost 6 bases and J 0 bases, leaving 6 bases between the germline ends. Looked up from germline, CDR1 is MNHEY and CDR2 is SMNVEV (reference sequence). The CDR3 is 13 residues long. DNA for the CDR3: TGTGCCAGCAGCTTGAGCTCCTACAATGAGCAGTTCTTC. Translated, it gives CASSLSSYNEQFF.

This clonotype was seen a few times. The chain links TRBV7-2 to TRBJ2-2; no clear D gene. The CDR3 is 13 amino acids. The germline CDR1 and CDR2 sequences are SGHTA and FQGNSA. Trimming removed 1 base from V and 6 bases from J, with 6 bases in between. Here the CDR3 DNA reads TGTGCCAGCAGCTTAGTCGGCCCCGGGGAGCTGTTTTTT. Its translation: CASSLVGPGELFF.

This chain links TRBV20-1 with TRBJ1-2; D perhaps matches TRBD1 (5 bases). This CDR3 region has 14 residues. Germline CDR1 is DFQATT and CDR2 is SNEGSKA (reference sequence). V lost 1 base, J lost 4 bases, and 13 bases lay in between. CDR3 protein: CSARGDGGTYGYTF. The CDR3 DNA reads TGCAGTGCTAGAGGGGACGGGGGAACCTATGGCTACACCTTC.

This clonotype has at least ten counts. The chain links TRBV6-6 to TRBJ2-7, with 9 bases lining up with TRBD2. Germline-derived CDR1 and CDR2 are MNHNY and SVGAGI (reference sequence). With V trimmed by 7 bases and J by 7 bases, 14 bases remained unmatched. The CDR3 spans 15 residues. The CDR3 DNA reads TGTGCCAGCACCCGAAAGGTAGCGGGAGCGGAGGAGCAGTACTTC. Translated: CASTRKVAGAEEQYF.

The chain employs TRBV27 and TRBJ1-2; 7 positions agree with TRBD1. V was clipped by 3 bases and J by 10 bases; unmatched bases: 8. The CDR3 is 13 amino acids. Germline CDR1 MNHEY, CDR2 SMNVEV (reference sequence). The CDR3 bases are TGTGCCAGCAGTTTGTCAGGGGGAGCCCCCTACACCTTC. Protein: CASSLSGGAPYTF.

This clonotype was counted many times. The chain couples TRBV7-2 to TRBJ1-4; D ambiguous. The V gene lost 3 bases and the J gene lost 0 bases, with 8 bases spanning the gap. There are 15 residues in the CDR3. Germline loops: CDR1 SGHTA, CDR2 FQGNSA. As DNA, the CDR3 is TGTGCCAGCAGCTTGGAGTCAACAACTAATGAAAAACTGTTTTTT. It specifies CASSLESTTNEKLFF.

In the case of this clonotype: Germline and junction disagree at one end, which may indicate a read error. The chain links TRBV2 to TRBJ2-1; D is ambiguous. The germline gives CDR1 SNHLY, CDR2 FYNNEI. CDR3 length: 15 residues. In DNA, the CDR3 is TGTGTCAGCAGTGTTTTGCTTTGGGATAACAATGAGCAGTTCTTC. This sequence encodes CVSSVLLWDNNEQFF.

The rearrangement links TRBV6-2 or TRBV6-3 to TRBJ2-1; 13 bases agree with TRBD2. Germline V gene sequence: CDR1 MNHEY, CDR2 SVGEGT. V dropped 6 bases and J dropped 5; count of bases not matched to a gene: 7. There are 16 residues in the CDR3. CDR3 nucleotide sequence: TGTGCCAGCAGCGACTTAGGGACTAGCGGGGACAATGAGCAGTTCTTC. It is translated as CASSDLGTSGDNEQFF.

This clonotype was counted at least ten times. The chain is built from TRBV12-3 or TRBV12-4 and TRBJ2-1; TRBD2 agrees at 8 bases. With 4 bases clipped from V and 2 bases from J, the junction kept 13 bases outside the gene matches. There are 18 residues in the CDR3. The CDR3 nucleotides are TGTGCCAGCAGTTCCCCACAAATAGGACTAGCCCCCTACAATGAGCAGTTCTTC. It translates to CASSSPQIGLAPYNEQFF.

This clonotype came up a few times. This chain links TRBV7-2 with TRBJ2-3; either TRBD1 or TRBD2 may supply D (5 bases each). The V gene lost 6 bases and the J gene lost 11 bases, with 27 bases spanning the gap. The germline CDR1 and CDR2 sequences are SGHTA and FQGNSA. The CDR3 totals 16 residues. The CDR3: CASRGPRAGPRGEQYF. The CDR3 nucleotides read TGTGCCAGCAGGGGACCTAGGGCAGGCCCGAGAGGGGAGCAGTATTTT.

The V gene is TRBV24-1, the J gene TRBJ2-3, with unresolved D. The CDR3 extends over 13 amino acids. V was clipped by 5 bases and J by 3 bases, with 8 bases between them. CDR1 is KGHDR and CDR2 is SFDVKD in the germline V gene. This CDR3 reads CATSGHETDTQYF. DNA for the CDR3: TGTGCCACCAGTGGTCACGAGACAGATACGCAGTATTTT.

This clonotype was detected ten times or more. The V gene is TRBV7-2, the J gene TRBJ2-5; 10 positions agree with TRBD2. The CDR3 contains 15 residues. Unmatched junction bases numbered 4, after V lost 1 base and J lost 5 bases. Germline V gene lookup returns CDR1 SGHTA and CDR2 FQGNSA. As DNA, the CDR3 is TGTGCCAGCAGCTTAGATAGCGGGAGGTTGGAGACCCAGTACTTC. Translated: CASSLDSGRLETQYF.

This clonotype was seen more than once but under ten times. This rearrangement joins TRBV7-8 to TRBJ2-7; D is unclear. The CDR3 loop spans 11 amino acids. Trimming took 2 bases from V and 5 from J, leaving 4 bases between them. CDR1 is SGHVS and CDR2 is FQNEAQ in the germline V gene. The CDR3 nucleotides read TGTGCCAGCAGCTTACCGAACGAGCAGTACGTC. It codes for CASSLPNEQYV.

The V and J genes are TRBV30 and TRBJ2-4, with 10 bases identical to TRBD2. Germline V gene lookup returns CDR1 GTSNPN and CDR2 SVGIG (reference sequence). Trimming took 0 bases from V and 7 from J; bases not matched to a gene: 3. CDR3 size: 14 residues. The CDR3 sequence is CAWSVAGGVNIQYF. Written as DNA, the CDR3 is TGTGCCTGGAGTGTAGCGGGAGGGGTTAACATTCAGTACTTC.

This chain connects TRBV20-1 to TRBJ2-3; D gene uncertain. The CDR3 length is 13 residues. Germline V gives CDR1 DFQATT, CDR2 SNEGSKA (reference sequence). Trimming removed 3 bases from V and 3 bases from J, with 10 bases in between. Here the CDR3 DNA reads TGCAGTGCTAGCCCCGCTATTACAGATACGCAGTATTTT. Translation gives CSASPAITDTQYF.

The chain joins TRBV11-2 to TRBJ2-2; TRBD2 might be the D (7 bases). The CDR3 spans 13 residues. Trimming took 8 bases from V and 6 from J, leaving 13 bases between them. Germline V lookup: CDR1 SGHAT, CDR2 FQNNGV. In DNA, the CDR3 is TGTGCCAGCGACTGGGAGGGGGCCGGGGAGCTGTTTTTT. Translated: CASDWEGAGELFF.

This chain links TRBV6-2 or TRBV6-3 with TRBJ2-5, with 7 bases lining up with TRBD1. Trimming removed 5 bases from V and 5 bases from J; junction bases left unmatched: 5. The CDR3 runs to 13 residues. Germline CDR1 and CDR2: MNHEY and SVGEGT. The CDR3 is CASSHRGLETQYF. Written as DNA, the CDR3 is TGTGCCAGCAGTCACAGGGGATTGGAGACCCAGTACTTC.